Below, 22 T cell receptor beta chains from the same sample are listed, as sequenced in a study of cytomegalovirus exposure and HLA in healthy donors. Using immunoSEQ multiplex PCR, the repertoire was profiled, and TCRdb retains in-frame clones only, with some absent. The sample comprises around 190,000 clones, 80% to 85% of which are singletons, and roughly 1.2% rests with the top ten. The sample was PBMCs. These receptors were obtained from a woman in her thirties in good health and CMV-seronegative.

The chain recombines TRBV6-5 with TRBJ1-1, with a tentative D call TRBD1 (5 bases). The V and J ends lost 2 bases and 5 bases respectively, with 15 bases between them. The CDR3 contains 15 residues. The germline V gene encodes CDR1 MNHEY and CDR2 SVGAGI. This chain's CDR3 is CASSYIRGAETEAFF. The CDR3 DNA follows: TGTGCCAGCAGTTACATAAGGGGCGCGGAAACTGAAGCTTTCTTT.

The CDR3 spells CASSGTGGLAFF. In DNA form, the CDR3 reads TGTGCCAGCAGCGGGACAGGGGGTCTGGCTTTCTTT. The chain combines TRBV11-3 with TRBJ1-1; the match to TRBD1 covers 11 bases. The ends lost 5 bases at V and 11 bases at J; junction bases unmatched: 4. This CDR3 comprises 12 residues. Germline values: CDR1 SGHNT, CDR2 YENEEA.

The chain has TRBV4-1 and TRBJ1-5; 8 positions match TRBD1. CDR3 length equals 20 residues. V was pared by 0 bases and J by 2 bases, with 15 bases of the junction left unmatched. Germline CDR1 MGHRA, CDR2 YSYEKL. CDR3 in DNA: TGCGCCAGCAGCCAAGAGGGTCTGGGACAGGCCATCCTTGGCAATCAGCCCCAGCATTTT. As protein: CASSQEGLGQAILGNQPQHF.

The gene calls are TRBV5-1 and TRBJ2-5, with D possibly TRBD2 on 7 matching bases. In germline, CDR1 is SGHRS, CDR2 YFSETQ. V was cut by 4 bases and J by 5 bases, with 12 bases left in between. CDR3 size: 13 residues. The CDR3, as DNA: TGCGCCAGCAGCCCGGGGGGCCGGGAGACCCAGTACTTC. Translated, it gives CASSPGGRETQYF.

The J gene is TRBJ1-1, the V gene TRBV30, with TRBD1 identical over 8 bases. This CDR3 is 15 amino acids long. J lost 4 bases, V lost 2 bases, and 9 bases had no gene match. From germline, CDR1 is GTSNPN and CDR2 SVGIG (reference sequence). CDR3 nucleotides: TGTGCCTGGAGTCCCCGGACAGGGAGGGGCACTGAAGCTTTCTTT. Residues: CAWSPRTGRGTEAFF.

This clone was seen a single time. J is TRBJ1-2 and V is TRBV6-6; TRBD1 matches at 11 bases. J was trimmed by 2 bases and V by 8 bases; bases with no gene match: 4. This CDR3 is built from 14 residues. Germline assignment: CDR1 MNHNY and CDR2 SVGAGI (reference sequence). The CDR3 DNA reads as TGTGCCAGCGGGACAGGGGGGTCCAACTATGGCTACACCTTC. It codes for CASGTGGSNYGYTF.

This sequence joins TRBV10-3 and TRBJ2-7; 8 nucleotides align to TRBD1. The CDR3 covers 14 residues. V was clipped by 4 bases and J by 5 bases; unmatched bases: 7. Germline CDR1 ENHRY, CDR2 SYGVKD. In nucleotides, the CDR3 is TGTGCCATCAGTGTAACAGGGGGTTCAGACGAGCAGTACTTC. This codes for CAISVTGGSDEQYF.

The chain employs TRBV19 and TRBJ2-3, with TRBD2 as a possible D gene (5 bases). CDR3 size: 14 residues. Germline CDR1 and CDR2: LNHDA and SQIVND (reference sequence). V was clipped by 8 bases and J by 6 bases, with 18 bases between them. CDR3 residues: CASSVGGSKDTQYF. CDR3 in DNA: TGTGCCAGTTCCGTTGGAGGCTCAAAGGATACGCAGTATTTT.

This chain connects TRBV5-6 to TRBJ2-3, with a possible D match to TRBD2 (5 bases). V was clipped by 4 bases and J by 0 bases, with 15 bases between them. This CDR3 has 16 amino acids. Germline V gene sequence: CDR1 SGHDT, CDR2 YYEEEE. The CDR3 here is CASSLFRGGSTDTQYF. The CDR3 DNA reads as TGTGCCAGCAGCCTGTTTCGGGGTGGGAGCACAGATACGCAGTATTTT.

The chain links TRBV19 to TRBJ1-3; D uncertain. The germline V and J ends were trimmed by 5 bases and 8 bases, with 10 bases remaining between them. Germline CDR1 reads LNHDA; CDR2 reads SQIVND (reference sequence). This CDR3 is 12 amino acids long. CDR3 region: CASSPPRDTIYF. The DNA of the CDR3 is TGTGCCAGTAGTCCGCCGAGGGACACCATATATTTT. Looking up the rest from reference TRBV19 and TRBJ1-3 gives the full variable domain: DGGITQSPKYLFRKEGQNVTLSCEQNLNHDAMYWYRQDPGQGLRLIYYSQIVNDFQKGDIAEGYSVSREKKESFPLTVTSAQKNPTAFYLCASSPPRDTIYFGEGSWLTVV.

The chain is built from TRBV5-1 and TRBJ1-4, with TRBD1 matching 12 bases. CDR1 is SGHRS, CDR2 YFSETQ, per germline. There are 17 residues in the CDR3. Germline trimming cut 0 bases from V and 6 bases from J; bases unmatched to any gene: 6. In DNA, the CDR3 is TGCGCCAGCAGCTTGGACGGGACAGGGGGCGGGGATGAAAAACTGTTTTTT. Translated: CASSLDGTGGGDEKLFF.

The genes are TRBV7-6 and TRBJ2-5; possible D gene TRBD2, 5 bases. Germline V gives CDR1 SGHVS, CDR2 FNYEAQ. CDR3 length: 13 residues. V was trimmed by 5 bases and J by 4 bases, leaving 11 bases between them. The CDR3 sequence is CASSPAGVETQYF. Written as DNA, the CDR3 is TGTGCCAGCAGCCCTGCCGGGGTAGAGACCCAGTACTTC.

CDR3 DNA: TGCGCCAGCAGCCAAAGTGGACAGGGGGAGAATGAAAAACTGTTTTTT. Amino acids: CASSQSGQGENEKLFF. This chain uses TRBV5-1 with TRBJ1-4, with TRBD1 matching 10 bases. Per germline, CDR1 SGHRS and CDR2 YFSETQ. Unmatched junction bases numbered 8, after V lost 4 bases and J lost 5 bases. The CDR3 has 16 residues.

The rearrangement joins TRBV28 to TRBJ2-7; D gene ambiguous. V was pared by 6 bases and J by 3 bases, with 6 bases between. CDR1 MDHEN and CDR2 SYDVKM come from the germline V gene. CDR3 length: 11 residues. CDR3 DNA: TGTGCCAGCAGGTCCGTCTACGAGCAGTACTTC. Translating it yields CASRSVYEQYF. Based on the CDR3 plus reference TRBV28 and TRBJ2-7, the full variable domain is DVKVTQSSRYLVKRTGEKVFLECVQDMDHENMFWYRQDPGLGLRLIYFSYDVKMKEKGDIPEGYSVSREKKERFSLILESASTNQTSMYLCASRSVYEQYFGPGTRLTVT.

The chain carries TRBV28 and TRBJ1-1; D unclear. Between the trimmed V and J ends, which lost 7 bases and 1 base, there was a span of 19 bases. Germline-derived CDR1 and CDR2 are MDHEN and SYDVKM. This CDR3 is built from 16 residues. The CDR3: CASNHGWEHPNTEAFF. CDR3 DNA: TGTGCCAGCAACCACGGCTGGGAGCACCCGAACACTGAAGCTTTCTTT.

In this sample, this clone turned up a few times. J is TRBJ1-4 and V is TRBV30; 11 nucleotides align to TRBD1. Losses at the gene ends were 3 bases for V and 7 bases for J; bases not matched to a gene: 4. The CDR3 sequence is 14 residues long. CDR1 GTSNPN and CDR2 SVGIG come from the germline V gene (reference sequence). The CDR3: CAWSAGTGGEKLFF. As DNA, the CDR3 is TGTGCCTGGAGCGCCGGGACAGGGGGTGAAAAACTGTTTTTT.

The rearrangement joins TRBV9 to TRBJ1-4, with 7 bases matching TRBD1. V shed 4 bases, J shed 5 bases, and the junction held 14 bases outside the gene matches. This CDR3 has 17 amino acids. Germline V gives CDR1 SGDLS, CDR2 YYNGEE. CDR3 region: CASSPFIRQGGNEKLFF. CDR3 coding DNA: TGTGCCAGCAGCCCCTTCATCCGGCAGGGGGGAAATGAAAAACTGTTTTTT.

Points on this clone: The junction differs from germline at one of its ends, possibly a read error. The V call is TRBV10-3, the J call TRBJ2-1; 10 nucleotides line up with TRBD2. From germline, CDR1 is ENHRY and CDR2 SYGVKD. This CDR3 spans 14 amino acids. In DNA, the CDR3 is TGTGCCATCTGTGAGCGGGAGGGTTACAATGAGCAGTTCTTC. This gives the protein CAICEREGYNEQFF.

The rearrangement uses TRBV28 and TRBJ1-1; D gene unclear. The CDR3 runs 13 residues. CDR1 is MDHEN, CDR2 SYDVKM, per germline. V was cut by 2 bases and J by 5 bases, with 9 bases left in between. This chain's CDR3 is CASSLRGQTEAFF. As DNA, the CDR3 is TGTGCCAGCAGTTTACGGGGTCAGACTGAAGCTTTCTTT.

Written as DNA, the CDR3 is TGCGCCAGCAGCGTAAACACTGGACAGGGGGCGGGAGCTTTCTTT. Residues: CASSVNTGQGAGAFF. The chain has TRBV5-1 and TRBJ1-1; 11 bases fit TRBD1. The CDR3 length is 15 residues. The germline V gene encodes CDR1 SGHRS and CDR2 YFSETQ. V trimming: 4 bases; J trimming: 10 bases; junction bases outside the gene matches: 12.

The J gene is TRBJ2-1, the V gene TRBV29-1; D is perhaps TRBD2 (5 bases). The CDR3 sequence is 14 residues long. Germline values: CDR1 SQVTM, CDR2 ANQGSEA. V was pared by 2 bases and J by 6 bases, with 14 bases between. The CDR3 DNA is TGCAGCGTTGAACGAGGGCCCAGGTTCAATGAGCAGTTCTTC. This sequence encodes CSVERGPRFNEQFF.

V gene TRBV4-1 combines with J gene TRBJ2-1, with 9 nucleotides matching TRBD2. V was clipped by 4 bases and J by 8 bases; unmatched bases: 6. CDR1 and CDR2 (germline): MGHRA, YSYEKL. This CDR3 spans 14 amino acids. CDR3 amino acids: CASSLSGRRDEQFF. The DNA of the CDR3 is TGCGCCAGCAGCCTTAGCGGGAGAAGGGATGAGCAGTTCTTC.